The clone carrying this TCR beta chain has more than one count but fewer than ten. The CDR3 runs to 15 residues. CDR1 is LGHDT and CDR2 is YNNKEL in the germline V gene (reference sequence). Trimming shortened V by 2 bases and J by 4 bases, and 12 bases separated the two germline ends. The data originate from a study of blood T cell repertoires in COVID-19. About the study: From T cells, B-cell-depleted T cells, or PBMCs came the material, which was cDNA or gDNA.

Original processing methods: Amplification with reference gene primers provided the estimates of nucleated cell counts. Produced via immunoSEQ multiplex PCR; TCRdb's table is partial and in-frame only. From that table come the V and J calls and clone size; the DNA was used to work out D and trimming. The table shows 120,000 or so clones, with around 74% occurring only once. Sample: peripheral blood. V gene TRBV3-1 (or the pseudogene TRBV3-2) combines with J gene TRBJ1-5, with D possibly matching TRBD1 (5 bases). The receptor comes from a man aged 55 to 69 with acute or convalescent COVID-19. CDR3 in DNA: TGTGCCAGCAGCCAAAGGGGCGTGGGGAATCAGCCCCAGCATTTT. The encoded protein is CASSQRGVGNQPQHF.